This T cell receptor beta chain was observed in a study of T cell responses to AZD1222 COVID-19 vaccine. Overall study results and limits: Spike-wide vaccine-associated CD4 TCRs dominated at 160-218 and 743-854.

Method: immunoSEQ multiplex PCR; TCRdb's copy keeps in-frame clones and lacks some. The data show 75,000 to 80,000 clones, approximately 80% seen once. As concerns this clone: Its cognate antigen is unknown.

This clonotype originated in an adult who received the MenACWY meningococcal vaccine as a control. Sequenced material: peripheral blood, taken 28 days after the second dose of the MenACWY control vaccine.

The CDR3 region is CASSFRGQQYF. The CDR3 coding sequence is TGTGCCAGCAGCTTTAGGGGACAACAGTACTTC. V gene TRBV11-2 combines with J gene TRBJ2-7, with a possible D match to TRBD1 (6 bases). CDR1 is SGHAT, CDR2 FQNNGV, per germline. The CDR3 totals 11 residues. Trimming took 3 bases from V and 10 from J, leaving 10 bases between them.